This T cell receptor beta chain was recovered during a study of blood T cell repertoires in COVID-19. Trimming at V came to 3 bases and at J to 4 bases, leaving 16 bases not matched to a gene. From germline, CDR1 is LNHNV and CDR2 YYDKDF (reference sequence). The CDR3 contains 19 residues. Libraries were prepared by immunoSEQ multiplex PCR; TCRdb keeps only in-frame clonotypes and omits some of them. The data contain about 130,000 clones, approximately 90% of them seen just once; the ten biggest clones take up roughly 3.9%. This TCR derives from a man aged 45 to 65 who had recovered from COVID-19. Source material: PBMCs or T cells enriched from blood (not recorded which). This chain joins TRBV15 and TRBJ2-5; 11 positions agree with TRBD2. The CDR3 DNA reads TGTGCCACCAGCAGTCTACAATTAGCGGGAGGGACGGGGAGAGAGACCCAGTACTTC. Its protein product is CATSSLQLAGGTGRETQYF.